This TCR beta chain originates from a study of blood T cell repertoires in COVID-19. Overall study: Sources were T cells, B-cell-depleted T cells, or PBMCs; the material itself was cDNA or gDNA.

In the source study's methods: The assay estimated nucleated cells by amplifying reference gene primers. Sequenced by immunoSEQ multiplex PCR; TCRdb stores in-frame clones only, minus some. The DNA was the basis for D and trimming; V, J and clone size are from that table. Here the sample spans around 260,000 clones, roughly nine tenths being singletons. The CDR3 covers 13 residues. The germline V gene encodes CDR1 SGHAT and CDR2 FQNNGV. V lost 5 bases to trimming and J lost 6 bases, with 11 bases between them. The rearrangement links TRBV11-2 to TRBJ1-5, with D possibly being TRBD1 (6 bases). This receptor was obtained from a man between 60 and 75 years old who had recovered from COVID-19. Sequencing used peripheral blood. Written as DNA, the CDR3 is TGTGCCAGCAGCACCGGACAGATTCAGCCCCAGCATTTT. Its translation: CASSTGQIQPQHF. The whole variable domain, filled in from reference TRBV11-2 and TRBJ1-5, reads EAGVAQSPRYKIIEKRQSVAFWCNPISGHATLYWYQQILGQGPKLLIQFQNNGVVDDSQLPKDRFSAERLKGVDSTLKIQPAKLEDSAVYLCASSTGQIQPQHFGDGTRLSIL.